The source of this T cell receptor beta chain is a study of blood T cell repertoires in COVID-19. Method: immunoSEQ multiplex PCR; TCRdb's copy keeps in-frame clones and lacks some. The sample holds around 150,000 clones, roughly 80% seen once. V shed 0 bases and J shed 7 bases, with 19 bases lying between them. Germline CDR1 is LGHNA and CDR2 is YNFKEQ. The CDR3 sequence is 16 residues long. This TCR derives from a woman older than 75 with acute or convalescent COVID-19. This chain links TRBV4-2 with TRBJ2-7; tentative D call: TRBD1 (7 bases). The material sequenced was peripheral blood. In DNA, the CDR3 is TGTGCCAGCAGCCAAGATGATCCAGGGGGAGGCAGTGAGCAGTACTTC. Translated, it gives CASSQDDPGGGSEQYF.